The T cell receptor beta chain described here comes from a study of shared clonotypes between healthy human individuals. Whole-study results and caveats: Naive subsets generally had larger estimated richness than memory subsets.

Regarding this clone: The target antigen is unknown.

TCRdb's table, derived via immunoSEQ multiplex PCR, lists solely in-frame clones and lacks some. This sample carries roughly 1,600,000 clones, 97% to 99% of them seen once, and the ten largest clones take about 0.4%. The CDR3 contains 14 residues. V was pared by 0 bases and J by 5 bases, with 1 base of the junction left unmatched. The germline V gene has CDR1 SGHNT and CDR2 YYREEE (reference sequence). The sequence derives from a young man in good health. The chain couples TRBV5-4 to TRBJ2-5; the match to TRBD2 covers 10 bases. Sequencing was performed on naive CD4+ T cells sorted from blood. Subset here: CD45RA+ positively selected. CDR3 protein: CASSLELAGETQYF. As DNA, the CDR3 is TGTGCCAGCAGCTTGGAACTAGCGGGGGAGACCCAGTACTTC.